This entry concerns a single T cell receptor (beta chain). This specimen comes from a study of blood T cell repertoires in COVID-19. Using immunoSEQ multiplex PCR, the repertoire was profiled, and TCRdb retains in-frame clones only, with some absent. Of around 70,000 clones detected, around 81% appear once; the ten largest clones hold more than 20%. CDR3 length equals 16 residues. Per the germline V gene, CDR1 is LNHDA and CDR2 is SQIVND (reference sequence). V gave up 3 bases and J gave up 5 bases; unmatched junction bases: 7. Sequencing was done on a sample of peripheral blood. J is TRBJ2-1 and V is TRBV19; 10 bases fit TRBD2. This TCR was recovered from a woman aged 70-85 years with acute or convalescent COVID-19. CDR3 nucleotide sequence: TGTGCCAGTAGTATTTGGACTAGCGGAGTAGACAATGAGCAGTTCTTC. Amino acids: CASSIWTSGVDNEQFF. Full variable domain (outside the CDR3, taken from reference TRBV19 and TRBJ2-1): DGGITQSPKYLFRKEGQNVTLSCEQNLNHDAMYWYRQDPGQGLRLIYYSQIVNDFQKGDIAEGYSVSREKKESFPLTVTSAQKNPTAFYLCASSIWTSGVDNEQFFGPGTRLTVL.